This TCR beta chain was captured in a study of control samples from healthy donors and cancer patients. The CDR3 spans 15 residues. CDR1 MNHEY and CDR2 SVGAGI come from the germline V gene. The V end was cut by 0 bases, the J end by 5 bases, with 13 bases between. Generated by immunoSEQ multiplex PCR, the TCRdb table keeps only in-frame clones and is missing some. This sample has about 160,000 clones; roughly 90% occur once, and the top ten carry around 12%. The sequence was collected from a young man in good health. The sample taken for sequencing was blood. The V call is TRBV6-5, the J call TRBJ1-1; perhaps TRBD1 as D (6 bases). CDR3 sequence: CASSYSKGGRTEAFF. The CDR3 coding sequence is TGTGCCAGCAGTTACTCGAAGGGGGGGAGGACTGAAGCTTTCTTT.